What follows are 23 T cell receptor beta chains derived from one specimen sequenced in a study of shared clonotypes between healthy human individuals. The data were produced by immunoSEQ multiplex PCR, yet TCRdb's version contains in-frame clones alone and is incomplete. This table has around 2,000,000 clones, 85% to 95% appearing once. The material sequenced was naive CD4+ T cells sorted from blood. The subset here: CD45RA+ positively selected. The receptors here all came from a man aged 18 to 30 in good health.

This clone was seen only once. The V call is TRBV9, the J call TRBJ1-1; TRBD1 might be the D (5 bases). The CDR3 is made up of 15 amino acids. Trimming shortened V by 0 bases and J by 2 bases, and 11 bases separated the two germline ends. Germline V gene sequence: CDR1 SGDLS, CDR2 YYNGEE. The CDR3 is CASSVGIGDNTEAFF. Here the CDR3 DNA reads TGTGCCAGCAGCGTAGGGATCGGGGACAACACTGAAGCTTTCTTT.

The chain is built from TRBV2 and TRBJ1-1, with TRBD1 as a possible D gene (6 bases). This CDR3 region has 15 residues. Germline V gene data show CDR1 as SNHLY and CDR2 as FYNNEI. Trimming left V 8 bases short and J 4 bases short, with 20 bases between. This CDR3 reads CASGQGRLVSTEAFF. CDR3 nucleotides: TGTGCCAGCGGCCAGGGGAGATTAGTTAGCACTGAAGCTTTCTTT.

In DNA form, the CDR3 reads TGCGCCAGCAGCTCTCGGGGACAGTCCACAGATACGCAGTATTTT. As protein: CASSSRGQSTDTQYF. The rearrangement links TRBV5-1 to TRBJ2-3; 7 bases align to TRBD1. The germline CDR1 and CDR2 sequences are SGHRS and YFSETQ. Unmatched junction bases numbered 6, after V lost 3 bases and J lost 2 bases. This CDR3 region has 15 residues. Based on the CDR3 plus reference TRBV5-1 and TRBJ2-3, the full variable domain is KAGVTQTPRYLIKTRGQQVTLSCSPISGHRSVSWYQQTPGQGLQFLFEYFSETQRNKGNFPGRFSGRQFSNSRSEMNVSTLELGDSALYLCASSSRGQSTDTQYFGPGTRLTVL.

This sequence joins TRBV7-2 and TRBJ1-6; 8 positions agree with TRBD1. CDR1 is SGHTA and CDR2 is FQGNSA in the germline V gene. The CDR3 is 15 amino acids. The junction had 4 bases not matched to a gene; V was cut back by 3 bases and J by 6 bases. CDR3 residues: CASSFGQGLNSPLHF. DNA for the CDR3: TGTGCCAGCAGCTTTGGACAGGGTCTTAATTCACCCCTCCACTTT.

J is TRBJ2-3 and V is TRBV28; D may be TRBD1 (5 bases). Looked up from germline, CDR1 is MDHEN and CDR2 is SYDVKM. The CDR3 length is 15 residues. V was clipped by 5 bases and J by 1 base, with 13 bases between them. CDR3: CASSTRQGGTDTQYF. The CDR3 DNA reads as TGTGCCAGCAGTACCAGACAAGGGGGCACAGATACGCAGTATTTT. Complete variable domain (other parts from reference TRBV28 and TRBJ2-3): DVKVTQSSRYLVKRTGEKVFLECVQDMDHENMFWYRQDPGLGLRLIYFSYDVKMKEKGDIPEGYSVSREKKERFSLILESASTNQTSMYLCASSTRQGGTDTQYFGPGTRLTVL.

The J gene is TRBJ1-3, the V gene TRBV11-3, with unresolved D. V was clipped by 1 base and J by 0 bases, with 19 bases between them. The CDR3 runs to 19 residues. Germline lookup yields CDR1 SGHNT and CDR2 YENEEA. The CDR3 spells CASSLGVPKRGSSGNTIYF. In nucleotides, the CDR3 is TGTGCCAGCAGCTTAGGGGTCCCAAAACGGGGTAGCTCTGGAAACACCATATATTTT.

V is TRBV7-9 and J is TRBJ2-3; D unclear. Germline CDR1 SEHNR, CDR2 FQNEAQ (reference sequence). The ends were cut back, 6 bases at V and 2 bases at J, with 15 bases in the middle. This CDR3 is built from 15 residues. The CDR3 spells CASSSGQQLTDTQYF. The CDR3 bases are TGTGCCAGCAGTTCGGGCCAGCAACTCACAGATACGCAGTATTTT.

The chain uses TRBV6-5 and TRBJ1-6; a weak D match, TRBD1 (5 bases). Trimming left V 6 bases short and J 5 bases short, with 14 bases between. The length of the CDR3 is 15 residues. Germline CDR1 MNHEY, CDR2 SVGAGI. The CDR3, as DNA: TGTGCCAGCAGATCCGGGACGGTAGATAATTCACCCCTCCACTTT. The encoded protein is CASRSGTVDNSPLHF.

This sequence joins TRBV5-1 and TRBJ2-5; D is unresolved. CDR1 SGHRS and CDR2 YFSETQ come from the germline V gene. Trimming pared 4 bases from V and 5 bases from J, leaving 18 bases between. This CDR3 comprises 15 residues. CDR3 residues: CASSNFGQNSETQYF. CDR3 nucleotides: TGCGCCAGCAGCAACTTCGGCCAGAATTCGGAGACCCAGTACTTC. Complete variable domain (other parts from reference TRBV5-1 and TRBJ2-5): KAGVTQTPRYLIKTRGQQVTLSCSPISGHRSVSWYQQTPGQGLQFLFEYFSETQRNKGNFPGRFSGRQFSNSRSEMNVSTLELGDSALYLCASSNFGQNSETQYFGPGTRLLVL.

CDR3 sequence (DNA): TGTGCCAGCTCAACCACCCTAGTAGGGAAAGAGACCCAGTACTTC. Translated: CASSTTLVGKETQYF. V usage is TRBV18 and J usage is TRBJ2-5; D unclear. Trimming left V 5 bases short and J 3 bases short, with 16 bases between. The CDR3 runs 15 residues. The germline V gene encodes CDR1 KGHSH and CDR2 LQKENI.

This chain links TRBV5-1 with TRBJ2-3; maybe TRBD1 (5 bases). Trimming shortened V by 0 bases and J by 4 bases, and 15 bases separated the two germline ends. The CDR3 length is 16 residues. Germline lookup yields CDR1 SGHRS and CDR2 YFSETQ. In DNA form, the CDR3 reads TGCGCCAGCAGCTTGGAAAGGGTACTCAGGGCAGATACGCAGTATTTT. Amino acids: CASSLERVLRADTQYF. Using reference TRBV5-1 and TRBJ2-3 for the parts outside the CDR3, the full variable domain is KAGVTQTPRYLIKTRGQQVTLSCSPISGHRSVSWYQQTPGQGLQFLFEYFSETQRNKGNFPGRFSGRQFSNSRSEMNVSTLELGDSALYLCASSLERVLRADTQYFGPGTRLTVL.

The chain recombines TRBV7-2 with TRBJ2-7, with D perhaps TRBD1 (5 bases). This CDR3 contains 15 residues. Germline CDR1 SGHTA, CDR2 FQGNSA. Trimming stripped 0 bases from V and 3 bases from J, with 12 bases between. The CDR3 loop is CASSLAPGSGYEQYF. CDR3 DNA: TGTGCCAGCAGCTTAGCGCCAGGGTCGGGCTACGAGCAGTACTTC.

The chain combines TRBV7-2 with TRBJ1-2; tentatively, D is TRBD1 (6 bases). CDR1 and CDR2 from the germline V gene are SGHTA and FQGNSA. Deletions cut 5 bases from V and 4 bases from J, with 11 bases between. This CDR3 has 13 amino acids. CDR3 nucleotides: TGTGCCAGCAGCCTAAACAGGGTCTATGGCTACACCTTC. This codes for CASSLNRVYGYTF.

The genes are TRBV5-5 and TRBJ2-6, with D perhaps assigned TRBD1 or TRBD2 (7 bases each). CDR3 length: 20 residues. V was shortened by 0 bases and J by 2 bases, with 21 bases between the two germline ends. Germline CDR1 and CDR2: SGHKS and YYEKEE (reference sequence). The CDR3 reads CASSLGRQGLSFTGANVLTF. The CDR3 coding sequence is TGTGCCAGCAGCTTGGGCCGACAGGGACTATCATTTACTGGGGCCAACGTCCTGACTTTC.

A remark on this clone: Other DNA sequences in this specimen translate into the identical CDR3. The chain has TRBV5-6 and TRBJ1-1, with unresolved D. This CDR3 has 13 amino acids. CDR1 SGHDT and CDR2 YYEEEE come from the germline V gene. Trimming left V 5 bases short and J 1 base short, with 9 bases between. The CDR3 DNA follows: TGTGCCAGCAGTCTGACGGGGAACACTGAAGCTTTCTTT. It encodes CASSLTGNTEAFF.

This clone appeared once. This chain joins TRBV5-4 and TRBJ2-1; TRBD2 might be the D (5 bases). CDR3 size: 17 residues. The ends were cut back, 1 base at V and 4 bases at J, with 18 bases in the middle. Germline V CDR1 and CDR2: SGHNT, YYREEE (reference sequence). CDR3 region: CASSLPVIGLRYNEQFF. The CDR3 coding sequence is TGTGCCAGCAGCTTGCCAGTAATCGGACTCCGTTACAATGAGCAGTTCTTC.

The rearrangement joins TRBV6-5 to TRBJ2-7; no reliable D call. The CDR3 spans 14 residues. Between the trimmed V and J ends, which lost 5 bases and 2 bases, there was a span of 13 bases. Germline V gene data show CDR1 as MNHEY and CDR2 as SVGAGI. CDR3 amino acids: CASSPSLGPYEQYF. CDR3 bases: TGTGCCAGCAGTCCTAGTCTAGGCCCCTACGAGCAGTACTTC.

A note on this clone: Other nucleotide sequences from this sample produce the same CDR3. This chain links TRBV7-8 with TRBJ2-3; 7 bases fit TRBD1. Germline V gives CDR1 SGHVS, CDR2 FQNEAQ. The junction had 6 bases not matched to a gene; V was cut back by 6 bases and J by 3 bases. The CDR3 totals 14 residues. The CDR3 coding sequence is TGTGCCAGCAGTTTCGACAGGGCGACAGATACGCAGTATTTT. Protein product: CASSFDRATDTQYF.

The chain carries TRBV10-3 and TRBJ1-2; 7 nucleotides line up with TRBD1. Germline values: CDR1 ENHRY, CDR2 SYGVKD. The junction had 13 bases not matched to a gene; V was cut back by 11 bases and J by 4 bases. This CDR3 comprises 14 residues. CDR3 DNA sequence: TGTGCCGCCCGGGACAGAACCAAAGTCTATGGCTACACCTTC. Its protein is CAARDRTKVYGYTF.

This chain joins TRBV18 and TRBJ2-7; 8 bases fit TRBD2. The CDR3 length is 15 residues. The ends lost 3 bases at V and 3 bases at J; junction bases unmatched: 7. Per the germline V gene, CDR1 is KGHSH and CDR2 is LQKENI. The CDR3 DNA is TGTGCCAGCTCACCGAATCCAGCGGGAGTCTACGAGCAGTACTTC. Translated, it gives CASSPNPAGVYEQYF. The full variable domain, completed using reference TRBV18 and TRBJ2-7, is NAGVMQNPRHLVRRRGQEARLRCSPMKGHSHVYWYRQLPEEGLKFMVYLQKENIIDESGMPKERFSAEFPKEGPSILRIQQVVRGDSAAYFCASSPNPAGVYEQYFGPGTRLTVT.

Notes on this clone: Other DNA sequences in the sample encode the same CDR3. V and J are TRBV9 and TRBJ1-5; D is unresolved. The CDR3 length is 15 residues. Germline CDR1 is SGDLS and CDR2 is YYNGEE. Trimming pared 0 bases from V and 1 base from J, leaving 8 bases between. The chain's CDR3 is CASSVGPESNQPQHF. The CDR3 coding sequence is TGTGCCAGCAGCGTAGGTCCGGAAAGCAATCAGCCCCAGCATTTT. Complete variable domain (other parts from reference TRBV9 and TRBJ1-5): DSGVTQTPKHLITATGQRVTLRCSPRSGDLSVYWYQQSLDQGLQFLIQYYNGEERAKGNILERFSAQQFPDLHSELNLSSLELGDSALYFCASSVGPESNQPQHFGDGTRLSIL.

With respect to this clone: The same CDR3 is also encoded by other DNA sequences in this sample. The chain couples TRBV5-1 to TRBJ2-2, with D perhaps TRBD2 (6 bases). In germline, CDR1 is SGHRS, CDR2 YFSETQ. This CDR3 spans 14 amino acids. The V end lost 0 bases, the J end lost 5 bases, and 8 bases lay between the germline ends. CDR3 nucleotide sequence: TGCGCCAGCAGCTTGGGGAGGGGAACCGGGGAGCTGTTTTTT. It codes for CASSLGRGTGELFF. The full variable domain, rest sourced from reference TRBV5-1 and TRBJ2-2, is KAGVTQTPRYLIKTRGQQVTLSCSPISGHRSVSWYQQTPGQGLQFLFEYFSETQRNKGNFPGRFSGRQFSNSRSEMNVSTLELGDSALYLCASSLGRGTGELFFGEGSRLTVL.

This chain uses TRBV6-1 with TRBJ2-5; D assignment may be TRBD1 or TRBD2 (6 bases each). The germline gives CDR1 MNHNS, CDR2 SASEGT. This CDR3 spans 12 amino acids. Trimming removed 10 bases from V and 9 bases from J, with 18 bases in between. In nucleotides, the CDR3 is TGTGCCACTGACGACCGGGGGCGGCCCCAGTACTTC. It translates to CATDDRGRPQYF.